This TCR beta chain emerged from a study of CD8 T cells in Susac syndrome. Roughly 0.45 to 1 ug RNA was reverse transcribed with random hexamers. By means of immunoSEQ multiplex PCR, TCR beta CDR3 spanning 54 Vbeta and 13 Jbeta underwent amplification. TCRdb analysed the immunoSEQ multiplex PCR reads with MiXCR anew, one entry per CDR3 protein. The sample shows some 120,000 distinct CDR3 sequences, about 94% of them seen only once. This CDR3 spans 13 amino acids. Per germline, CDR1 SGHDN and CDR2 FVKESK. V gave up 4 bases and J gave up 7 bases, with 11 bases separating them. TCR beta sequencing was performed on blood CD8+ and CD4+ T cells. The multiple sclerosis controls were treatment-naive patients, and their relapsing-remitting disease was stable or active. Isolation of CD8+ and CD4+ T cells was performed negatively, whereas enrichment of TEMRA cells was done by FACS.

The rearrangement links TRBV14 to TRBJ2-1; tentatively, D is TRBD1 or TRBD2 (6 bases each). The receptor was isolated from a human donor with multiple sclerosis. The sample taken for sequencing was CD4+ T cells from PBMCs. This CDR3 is CASSRRRGNEQFF. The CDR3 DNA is TGTGCCAGCAGCCGGCGGAGGGGGAATGAGCAGTTCTTC.